A single sample is the source of the 14 T cell receptor beta chains below, sequenced in a study of OX40 agonist ivuxolimab in advanced cancers. Profiling relied on immunoSEQ multiplex PCR, and the TCRdb table lists in-frame clones only, not all of them. Found here are about 10,000 clones, about three quarters of them singletons; the top ten hold about 16%. Here the sequenced sample was CD4+ or CD8+ T cells sorted from blood, taken in a trial of the OX40 agonist ivuxolimab. The source is an adult with an advanced solid tumor such as melanoma, head and neck, liver or kidney cancer.

This clone was seen only a few times. The V call is TRBV5-4, the J call TRBJ2-7; a possible D gene is TRBD1 (5 bases). V lost 4 bases to trimming and J lost 2 bases, with 16 bases between them. Germline CDR1 is SGHNT and CDR2 is YYREEE (reference sequence). This CDR3 comprises 15 residues. CDR3 coding DNA: TGTGCCAGCAGCAGTGGGCCAGGGATTACCTACGAGCAGTACTTC. This translates into CASSSGPGITYEQYF.

The chain has TRBV12-5 and TRBJ2-2, with D unresolved. This CDR3 has 14 residues. V lost 3 bases to trimming and J lost 0 bases, with 5 bases between them. Germline CDR1 is LGHNT and CDR2 is FRNRAP. In nucleotides, the CDR3 is TGTGCTAGTGGTTTCGCTTCGAACACCGGGGAGCTGTTTTTT. Encoded protein: CASGFASNTGELFF.

This chain connects TRBV7-9 to TRBJ1-6, with D perhaps TRBD1 (5 bases). Looked up from germline, CDR1 is SEHNR and CDR2 is FQNEAQ (reference sequence). V shed 6 bases and J shed 7 bases, with 16 bases lying between them. This CDR3 contains 15 residues. The CDR3 DNA sequence: TGTGCCAGCAGTCCCCCCGGGACGGGGAATTCACCCCTCCACTTT. This gives the protein CASSPPGTGNSPLHF.

This chain connects TRBV4-2 to TRBJ2-5; D remains ambiguous. Germline lookup yields CDR1 LGHNA and CDR2 YNFKEQ. The CDR3 is 11 residues long. The V end lost 0 bases, the J end lost 12 bases, and 8 bases lay between the germline ends. CDR3: CASSQDGLKYF. The CDR3 DNA reads as TGTGCCAGCAGCCAAGACGGCCTGAAGTACTTC.

This chain links TRBV27 with TRBJ1-2; 10 bases match TRBD1. There are 13 residues in the CDR3. In germline, CDR1 is MNHEY, CDR2 SMNVEV (reference sequence). The V segment lost 6 bases and the J segment 6 bases; nucleotides outside the gene matches: 4. CDR3 loop: CASSWTGGNGYTF. Written as DNA, the CDR3 is TGTGCCAGCAGCTGGACAGGGGGTAATGGCTACACCTTC.

Concerning this clone itself: Other DNA sequences within the sample encode an identical CDR3. V is TRBV11-3 and J is TRBJ2-7; 8 positions agree with TRBD2. V was pared by 5 bases and J by 4 bases, with 7 bases of the junction left unmatched. Germline V CDR1 and CDR2: SGHNT, YENEEA. The CDR3 totals 14 residues. CDR3 in amino acids: CASSPWTSSYEQYF. For the CDR3, the DNA is TGTGCCAGCAGCCCATGGACTAGCAGTTACGAGCAGTACTTC.

The chain couples TRBV7-6 to TRBJ1-4; D not certain. This CDR3 region has 17 residues. The V gene's germline CDR1 is SGHVS and CDR2 FNYEAQ. The V end was cut by 1 base, the J end by 4 bases, with 16 bases between. This CDR3 reads CASSLGGSGDFNEKLFF. The CDR3 DNA is TGTGCCAGCAGCTTAGGGGGTTCGGGAGACTTTAATGAAAAACTGTTTTTT. Looking up the rest from reference TRBV7-6 and TRBJ1-4 gives the full variable domain: GAGVSQSPRYKVTKRGQDVALRCDPISGHVSLYWYRQALGQGPEFLTYFNYEAQQDKSGLPNDRFSAERPEGSISTLTIQRTEQRDSAMYRCASSLGGSGDFNEKLFFGSGTQLSVL.

This chain connects TRBV9 to TRBJ2-1; maybe TRBD1 (5 bases). V was trimmed by 4 bases and J by 12 bases, leaving 11 bases between them. The CDR3 sequence is 11 residues long. The germline CDR1 and CDR2 sequences are SGDLS and YYNGEE. The CDR3 is CASSRLGVQFF. CDR3 sequence (DNA): TGTGCCAGCAGCCGGTTAGGGGTGCAGTTCTTC.

This clone appeared once. The chain carries TRBV6-5 and TRBJ2-7, with unresolved D. The germline V gene encodes CDR1 MNHEY and CDR2 SVGAGI. V was shortened by 0 bases and J by 3 bases, with 3 bases between the two germline ends. CDR3 length equals 12 residues. The CDR3 spells CASSYSIYEQYF. Written as DNA, the CDR3 is TGTGCCAGCAGTTACTCAATCTACGAGCAGTACTTC.

This clone was recorded once. The chain has TRBV27 and TRBJ2-1; unclear D gene. The CDR3 totals 12 residues. V lost 3 bases and J lost 9, with 9 bases in between. In germline, CDR1 is MNHEY, CDR2 SMNVEV (reference sequence). The CDR3 sequence is CASSFFPGEQFF. In nucleotides, the CDR3 is TGTGCCAGCAGTTTCTTCCCGGGTGAGCAGTTCTTC.

V is TRBV11-3 and J is TRBJ2-2; TRBD2 matches 8 bases. CDR1 and CDR2 from the germline V gene are SGHNT and YENEEA. This CDR3 is 15 amino acids long. Trimming took 5 bases from V and 4 from J; bases not matched to a gene: 6. CDR3 sequence reads: CASSQIAGPTGELFF. In DNA, the CDR3 is TGTGCCAGCAGCCAGATAGCGGGGCCCACCGGGGAGCTGTTTTTT.

V is TRBV27 and J is TRBJ2-4; D is possibly TRBD1 (6 bases). Germline CDR1 MNHEY, CDR2 SMNVEV (reference sequence). V shed 2 bases and J shed 3 bases, with 14 bases lying between them. CDR3 length: 16 residues. CDR3 nucleotides: TGTGCCAGCAGTTTAAGGCCAGGGGACGTCAAAAACATTCAGTACTTC. It yields the protein CASSLRPGDVKNIQYF.

This clone was seen a handful of times. The V and J genes are TRBV6-4 and TRBJ2-3; perhaps D is TRBD1 or TRBD2 (5 bases each). From germline, CDR1 is MRHNA and CDR2 SNTAGT. V was trimmed by 2 bases and J by 4 bases, leaving 10 bases between them. CDR3 length equals 14 residues. The CDR3, as DNA: TGTGCCAGCAGTGACCGGGGCGGATCAGATACGCAGTATTTT. The encoded protein is CASSDRGGSDTQYF.

This rearrangement joins TRBV27 to TRBJ1-1; no reliable D call. Germline CDR1 reads MNHEY; CDR2 reads SMNVEV (reference sequence). Trimming pared 2 bases from V and 0 bases from J, leaving 10 bases between. The CDR3 extends over 15 amino acids. In DNA, the CDR3 is TGTGCCAGCAGTTTAATCCCAAATCTGAACACTGAAGCTTTCTTT. The encoded protein is CASSLIPNLNTEAFF.